This TCR beta chain was found in a study of cytomegalovirus exposure and HLA in healthy donors. Study results and limitations: Earlier findings revealed that most TCR beta V segments proved productive either about 90% or about 30% of the time. An ancestry cluster, one associated with Asian ancestry, reportedly showed fewer N-insertions than the 666-donor mean in a later analysis. Reports indicate that TCR beta sequences accurately predicted the HLA-A and HLA-B alleles of most subjects.

PCR primers comprised 60 Vbeta and 13 Jbeta primers. Repertoires were generated with immunoSEQ multiplex PCR, while TCRdb's copy carries only in-frame clones and drops some. The table includes 35,000 to 45,000 clones, 50% detected once. This clone showed up just once. Antigen unknown. The CDR3 is 15 amino acids. Germline V gives CDR1 GTSNPN, CDR2 SVGIG (reference sequence). The trim removed 2 bases at V and 3 bases at J, leaving 7 bases unmatched. V usage is TRBV30 and J usage is TRBJ1-5; TRBD1 matches at 7 bases. The sequence derives from a human donor in good health. The sample consisted of PBMCs. The CDR3: CAWSLATGLNQPQHF. The CDR3 DNA is TGTGCCTGGAGTCTCGCGACAGGGCTCAATCAGCCCCAGCATTTT.